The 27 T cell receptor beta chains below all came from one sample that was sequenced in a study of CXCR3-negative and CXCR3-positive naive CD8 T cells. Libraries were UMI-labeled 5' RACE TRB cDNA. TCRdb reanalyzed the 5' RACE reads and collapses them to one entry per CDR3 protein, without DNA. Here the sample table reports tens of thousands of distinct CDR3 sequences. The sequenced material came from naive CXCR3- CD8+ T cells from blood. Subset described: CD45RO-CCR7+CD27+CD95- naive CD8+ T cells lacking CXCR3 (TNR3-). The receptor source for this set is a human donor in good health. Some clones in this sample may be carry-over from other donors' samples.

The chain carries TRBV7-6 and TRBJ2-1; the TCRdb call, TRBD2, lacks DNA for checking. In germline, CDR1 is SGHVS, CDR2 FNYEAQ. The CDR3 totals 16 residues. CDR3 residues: CASSSPRGSSHNEQFF. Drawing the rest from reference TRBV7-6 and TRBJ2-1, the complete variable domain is GAGVSQSPRYKVTKRGQDVALRCDPISGHVSLYWYRQALGQGPEFLTYFNYEAQQDKSGLPNDRFSAERPEGSISTLTIQRTEQRDSAMYRCASSSPRGSSHNEQFFGPGTRLTVL.

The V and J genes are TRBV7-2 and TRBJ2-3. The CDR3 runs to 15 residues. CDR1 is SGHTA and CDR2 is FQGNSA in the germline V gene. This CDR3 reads CASSFVGDYTDTQYF.

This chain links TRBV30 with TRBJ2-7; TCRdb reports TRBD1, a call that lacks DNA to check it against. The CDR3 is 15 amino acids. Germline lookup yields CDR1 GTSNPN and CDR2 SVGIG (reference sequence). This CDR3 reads CAWSLMTGGAAEQYF. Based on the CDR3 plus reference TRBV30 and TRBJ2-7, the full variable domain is SQTIHQWPATLVQPVGSPLSLECTVEGTSNPNLYWYRQAAGRGLQLLFYSVGIGQISSEVPQNLSASRPQDRQFILSSKKLLLSDSGFYLCAWSLMTGGAAEQYFGPGTRLTVT.

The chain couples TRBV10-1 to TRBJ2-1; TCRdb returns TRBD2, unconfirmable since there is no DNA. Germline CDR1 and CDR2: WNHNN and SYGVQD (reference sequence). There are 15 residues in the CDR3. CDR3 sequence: CASSERLAINNEQFF.

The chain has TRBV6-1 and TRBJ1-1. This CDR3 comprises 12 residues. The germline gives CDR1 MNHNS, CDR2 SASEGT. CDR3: CASTPINTEAFF.

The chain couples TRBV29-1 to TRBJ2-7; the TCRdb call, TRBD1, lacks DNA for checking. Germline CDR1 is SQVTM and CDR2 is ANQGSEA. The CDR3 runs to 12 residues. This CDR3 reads CSVDQGSGEQYF.

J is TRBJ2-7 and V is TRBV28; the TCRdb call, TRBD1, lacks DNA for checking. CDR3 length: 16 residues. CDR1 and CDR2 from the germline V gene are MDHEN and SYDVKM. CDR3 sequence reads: CASSPPTGQGYSEQYF.

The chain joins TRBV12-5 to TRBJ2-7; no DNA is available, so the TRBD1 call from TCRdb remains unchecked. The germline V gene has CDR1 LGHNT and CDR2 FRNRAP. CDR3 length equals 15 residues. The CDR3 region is CASGLGTGLHYEQYF.

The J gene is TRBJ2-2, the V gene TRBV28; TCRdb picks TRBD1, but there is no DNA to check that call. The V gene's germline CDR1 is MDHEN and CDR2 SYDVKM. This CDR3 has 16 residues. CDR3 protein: CASIQRWGANTGELFF.

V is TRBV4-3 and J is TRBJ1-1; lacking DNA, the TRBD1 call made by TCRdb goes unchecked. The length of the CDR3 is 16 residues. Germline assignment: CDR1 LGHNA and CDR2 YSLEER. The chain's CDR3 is CASSQVSHTPNNEAFF.

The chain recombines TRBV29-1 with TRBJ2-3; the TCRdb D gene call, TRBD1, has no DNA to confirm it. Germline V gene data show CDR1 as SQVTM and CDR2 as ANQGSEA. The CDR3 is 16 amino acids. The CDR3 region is CSVEDPTVPSTDTQYF.

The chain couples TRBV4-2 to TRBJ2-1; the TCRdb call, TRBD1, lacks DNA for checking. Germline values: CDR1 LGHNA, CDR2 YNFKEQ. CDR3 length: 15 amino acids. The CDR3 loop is CASSQTTGGYNEQFF.

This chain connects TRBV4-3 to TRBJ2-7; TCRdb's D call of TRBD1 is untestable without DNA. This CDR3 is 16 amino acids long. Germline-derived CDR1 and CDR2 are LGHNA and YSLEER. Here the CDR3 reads CASSQEVVGGIYEQYF.

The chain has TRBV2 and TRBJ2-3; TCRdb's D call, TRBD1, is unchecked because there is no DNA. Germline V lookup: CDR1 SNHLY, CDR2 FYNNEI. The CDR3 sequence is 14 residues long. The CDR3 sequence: CAPLLGGGVDTQYF.

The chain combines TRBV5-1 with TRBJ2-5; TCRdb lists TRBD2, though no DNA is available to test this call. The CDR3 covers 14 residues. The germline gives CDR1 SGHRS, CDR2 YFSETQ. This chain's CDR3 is CASSYGGAQETQYF.

The CDR3 sequence: CSVGTETTEAFF. V gene TRBV29-1 combines with J gene TRBJ1-1. The CDR3 totals 12 residues. CDR1 and CDR2 from the germline V gene are SQVTM and ANQGSEA.

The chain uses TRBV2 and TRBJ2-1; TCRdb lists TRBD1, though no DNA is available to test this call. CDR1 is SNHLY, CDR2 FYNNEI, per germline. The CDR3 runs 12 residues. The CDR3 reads CASFFREDEQFF.

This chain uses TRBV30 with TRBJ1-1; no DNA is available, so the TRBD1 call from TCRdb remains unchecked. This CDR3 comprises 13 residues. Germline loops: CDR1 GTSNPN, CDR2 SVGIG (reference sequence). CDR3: CAWSVPGDTEAFF.

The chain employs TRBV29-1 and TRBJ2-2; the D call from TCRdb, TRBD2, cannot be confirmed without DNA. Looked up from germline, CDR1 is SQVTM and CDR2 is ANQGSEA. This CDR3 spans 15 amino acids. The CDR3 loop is CSVPGLAGEAGELFF.

The CDR3 reads CSARGNLKSGSSYNEQFF. This chain links TRBV20-1 with TRBJ2-1. Germline V gene sequence: CDR1 DFQATT, CDR2 SNEGSKA (reference sequence). The CDR3 has 18 residues.

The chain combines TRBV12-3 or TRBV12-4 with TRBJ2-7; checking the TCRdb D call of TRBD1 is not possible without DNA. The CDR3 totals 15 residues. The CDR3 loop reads CASSPETGGTYEQYF.

The chain's CDR3 is CASSQNRDLANEKLFF. The gene calls are TRBV25-1 and TRBJ1-4; TCRdb outputs TRBD1, but without DNA this stays unchecked. The length of the CDR3 is 16 residues. CDR1 and CDR2 from the germline V gene are MGHDK and SYGVNS.

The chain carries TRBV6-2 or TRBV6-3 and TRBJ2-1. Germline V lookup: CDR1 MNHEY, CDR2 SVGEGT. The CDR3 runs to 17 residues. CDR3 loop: CASTSGRSEGSYNEQFF.

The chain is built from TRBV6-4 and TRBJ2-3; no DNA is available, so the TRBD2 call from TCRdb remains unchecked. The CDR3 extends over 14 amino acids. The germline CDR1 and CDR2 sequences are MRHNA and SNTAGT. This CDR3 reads CASSPSGGTDTQYF.

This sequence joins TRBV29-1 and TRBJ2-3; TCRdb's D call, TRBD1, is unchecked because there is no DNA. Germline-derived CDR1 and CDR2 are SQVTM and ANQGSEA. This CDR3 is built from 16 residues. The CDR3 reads CSVEDRGQVATDTQYF.

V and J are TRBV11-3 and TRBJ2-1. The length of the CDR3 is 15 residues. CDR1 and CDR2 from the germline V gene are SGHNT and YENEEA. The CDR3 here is CASSRTNSSYNEQFF.

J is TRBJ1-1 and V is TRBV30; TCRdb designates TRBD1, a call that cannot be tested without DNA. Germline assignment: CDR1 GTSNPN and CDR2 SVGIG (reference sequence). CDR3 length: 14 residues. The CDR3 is CAWSVTRGDTEAFF.